Listed below are T cell receptor beta chains from one sample, sequenced in a study of liver allograft versus peripheral blood T cells. TCRdb re-called the reads with MiXCR, one entry per CDR3 protein. This sample carries 6,000 or so distinct CDR3 sequences, 15% to 20% of them seen once, and the ten largest clones take almost 50%. These receptors originate from a human patient who had a liver transplant. T cells may partly derive from the graft donor. The CDR3 runs from the conserved cysteine through the conserved F or W. Each record gives: D gene, V gene, clone size, J gene, CDR3 DNA, CDR3 protein. The D gene is left open where the match is weak. Clone size is given for some rows only: seen once, a few or many times, or a class if the clone is expanded.

d_call: -; v_call: TRBV24-1; clone_size: medium-sized; j_call: TRBJ2-1; cdr3_nt: TGTGCCACCAGTGGCTATCAGGGGAGGCAGTTCTTC; cdr3_aa: CATSGYQGRQFF
d_call: -; v_call: TRBV5-4; clone_size: few; j_call: TRBJ2-7; cdr3_nt: TGTGCCAGCAGCTTGGCCTACGGGGGAGGCTCCTACGAGCAGTACTTC; cdr3_aa: CASSLAYGGGSYEQYF
d_call: TRBD2; v_call: TRBV5-6; clone_size: many; j_call: TRBJ2-7; cdr3_nt: TGTGCCAGCAGCGGAGGGACTAGCGGGGGACCATCCTACGAGCAGTACTTC; cdr3_aa: CASSGGTSGGPSYEQYF
d_call: TRBD2; v_call: TRBV20-1; clone_size: -; j_call: TRBJ2-1; cdr3_nt: TGCAGTGCTAGGGCCCAGCGGGGCTCCTACAATGAGCAGTTCTTC; cdr3_aa: CSARAQRGSYNEQFF
d_call: -; v_call: TRBV30; clone_size: few; j_call: TRBJ1-1; cdr3_nt: TGTGCCTGGGAACCCCCGGGGCCCGAAGCTTTCTTT; cdr3_aa: CAWEPPGPEAFF
d_call: TRBD2; v_call: TRBV5-6; clone_size: few; j_call: TRBJ2-5; cdr3_nt: TGTGCCAGCAGCCCCGGGGGGGGGCAAGAGACCCAGTACTTC; cdr3_aa: CASSPGGGQETQYF
d_call: TRBD1; v_call: TRBV24-1; clone_size: -; j_call: TRBJ2-5; cdr3_nt: TGTGCCACCAGCAGCACGGGACAGGGGTTTGAAGAGACCCAGTACTTC; cdr3_aa: CATSSTGQGFEETQYF
d_call: -; v_call: TRBV10-3; clone_size: medium-sized; j_call: TRBJ1-5; cdr3_nt: TGTGCCATCAGCTCGGGGGAAGGCAGCAATCAGCCCCAGCATTTT; cdr3_aa: CAISSGEGSNQPQHF
d_call: TRBD1; v_call: TRBV6-1; clone_size: many; j_call: TRBJ2-7; cdr3_nt: TGTGCCAGCAGTCCTGGACAGGGTGTTTCCTACGAGCAGTACTTC; cdr3_aa: CASSPGQGVSYEQYF
d_call: -; v_call: TRBV6-5; clone_size: medium-sized; j_call: TRBJ2-2; cdr3_nt: TGTGCCAGCAGTTACTTCGAGGGCTCGAACACCGGGGAGCTGTTTTTT; cdr3_aa: CASSYFEGSNTGELFF
d_call: -; v_call: TRBV9; clone_size: -; j_call: TRBJ2-1; cdr3_nt: TGTGCCAGCAGCGTAGCACTCTACAATGAGCAGTTCTTC; cdr3_aa: CASSVALYNEQFF
d_call: TRBD1; v_call: TRBV6-5; clone_size: medium-sized; j_call: TRBJ1-6; cdr3_nt: TGTGCCAGCAGTTACGCAGGGGGCGGTTATTCACCCCTCCACTTT; cdr3_aa: CASSYAGGGYSPLHF
d_call: -; v_call: TRBV28; clone_size: few; j_call: TRBJ2-5; cdr3_nt: TGTGCCAGCAGTTCCTTTGGGGAGCAAGAGACCCAGTACTTC; cdr3_aa: CASSSFGEQETQYF
d_call: TRBD1; v_call: TRBV11-1; clone_size: -; j_call: TRBJ2-7; cdr3_nt: TGTGCCAGCAGCCAGAGGGACAGGGGGTCCTCCTACGAGCAGTACTTC; cdr3_aa: CASSQRDRGSSYEQYF
d_call: -; v_call: TRBV19; clone_size: many; j_call: TRBJ1-6; cdr3_nt: TGTGCCAGTAGTATGAGCGGATTTAATTCACCCCTCCACTTT; cdr3_aa: CASSMSGFNSPLHF
d_call: -; v_call: TRBV3-1; clone_size: once; j_call: TRBJ2-7; cdr3_nt: TGTGCCAGCAGCCCACGGACAATCTCCTACGAGCAGTACTTC; cdr3_aa: CASSPRTISYEQYF
d_call: TRBD1; v_call: TRBV15; clone_size: many; j_call: TRBJ1-4; cdr3_nt: TGTGCCACCAGCAGCGCGGGACAGATAAATGAAAAACTGTTTTTT; cdr3_aa: CATSSAGQINEKLFF
d_call: -; v_call: TRBV28; clone_size: -; j_call: TRBJ1-5; cdr3_nt: TGTGCCAGCAGGGAACGAAATCAGCCCCAGCATTTT; cdr3_aa: CASRERNQPQHF
d_call: TRBD1; v_call: TRBV28; clone_size: medium-sized; j_call: TRBJ2-3; cdr3_nt: TGTGCCAGCAGTCGAGGGACAGGGGACACAGATACGCAGTATTTT; cdr3_aa: CASSRGTGDTDTQYF
d_call: -; v_call: TRBV12-3/TRBV12-4; clone_size: -; j_call: TRBJ1-1; cdr3_nt: TGTGCCAGCAGTTATCTTGACACTGAAGCTTTCTTT; cdr3_aa: CASSYLDTEAFF
d_call: -; v_call: TRBV24-1; clone_size: many; j_call: TRBJ1-2; cdr3_nt: TGTGCCACCAGTCGGGGTTCTAACTATGGCTACACCTTC; cdr3_aa: CATSRGSNYGYTF
d_call: TRBD1; v_call: TRBV27; clone_size: many; j_call: TRBJ1-5; cdr3_nt: TGTGCCAGCAGCTTATTCGGACAGGAGAATCAGCCCCAGCATTTT; cdr3_aa: CASSLFGQENQPQHF
d_call: TRBD1; v_call: TRBV28; clone_size: many; j_call: TRBJ2-5; cdr3_nt: TGTGCCAGCAGGATTACAGGGGGCCAAGAGACCCAGTACTTC; cdr3_aa: CASRITGGQETQYF
d_call: -; v_call: TRBV6-5; clone_size: few; j_call: TRBJ1-5; cdr3_nt: TGTGCCAGCAGTTTAGCGCGGACAGTGAATCAGCCCCAGCATTTT; cdr3_aa: CASSLARTVNQPQHF
d_call: -; v_call: TRBV28; clone_size: medium-sized; j_call: TRBJ1-4; cdr3_nt: TGTGCCAGCACCCAGGGCTTCCCCCATGAAAAACTGTTTTTT; cdr3_aa: CASTQGFPHEKLFF
d_call: -; v_call: TRBV13; clone_size: medium-sized; j_call: TRBJ1-4; cdr3_nt: TGTGCCAGCAGCTTGGGACGGGATGAAAAACTGTTTTTT; cdr3_aa: CASSLGRDEKLFF
d_call: TRBD1; v_call: TRBV27; clone_size: -; j_call: TRBJ2-7; cdr3_nt: TGTGCCAGCAGGGGGGGACAGGGGGGATCCTACGAGCAGTACTTC; cdr3_aa: CASRGGQGGSYEQYF
d_call: -; v_call: TRBV30; clone_size: -; j_call: TRBJ1-2; cdr3_nt: TGTGCCTGGAGTGCCCGGGAAGACTATGGCTACACCTTC; cdr3_aa: CAWSAREDYGYTF
d_call: -; v_call: TRBV9; clone_size: -; j_call: TRBJ1-4; cdr3_nt: TGTGCCAGCAGCGCAGACAGGTCCCCACGAAAACTGTTTTTT; cdr3_aa: CASSADRSPRKLFF
d_call: -; v_call: TRBV7-3; clone_size: -; j_call: TRBJ2-2; cdr3_nt: TGTGCCAGCAGCTTAGTGGGGGGAACCACCGGGGAGCTGTTTTTT; cdr3_aa: CASSLVGGTTGELFF
d_call: -; v_call: TRBV28; clone_size: -; j_call: TRBJ2-5; cdr3_nt: TGTGCCAGCAGTCACCCCGAGGGGGTGGCCCAGTACTTC; cdr3_aa: CASSHPEGVAQYF
d_call: -; v_call: TRBV20-1; clone_size: -; j_call: TRBJ2-1; cdr3_nt: TGCAGTGCTAGAGGCCAGACTAGATTTGGGTTCTTC; cdr3_aa: CSARGQTRFGFF
d_call: TRBD1; v_call: TRBV28; clone_size: -; j_call: TRBJ1-4; cdr3_nt: TGTGCCAGCAAAGACAGGGTGTGGGAAAAACTGTTTTTT; cdr3_aa: CASKDRVWEKLFF
d_call: TRBD2; v_call: TRBV28; clone_size: -; j_call: TRBJ2-6; cdr3_nt: TGTGCCAGCAGTTTACTAGCGGGGGCTACCAGCTCTGGGGCCAACGTCCTGACTTTC; cdr3_aa: CASSLLAGATSSGANVLTF
d_call: -; v_call: TRBV5-4; clone_size: few; j_call: TRBJ2-7; cdr3_nt: TGTGCCAGCAGCTTGGGATACGCCACCTACGAGCAGTACTTC; cdr3_aa: CASSLGYATYEQYF
d_call: -; v_call: TRBV5-4; clone_size: -; j_call: TRBJ1-1; cdr3_nt: TGTGCCAGCAGCTGGAGTCCAGGGAAGAACACTGAAGCTTTCTTT; cdr3_aa: CASSWSPGKNTEAFF
d_call: TRBD1; v_call: TRBV7-9; clone_size: -; j_call: TRBJ1-4; cdr3_nt: TGTGCCAGCAGCCCAGGACAGGGGGCAACTAATGAAAAACTGTTTTTT; cdr3_aa: CASSPGQGATNEKLFF
d_call: TRBD1; v_call: TRBV28; clone_size: -; j_call: TRBJ2-2; cdr3_nt: TGTGCCAGCAGTTTTGGGACAGGGGGTTTCGACATCGGGGAGCTGTTTTTT; cdr3_aa: CASSFGTGGFDIGELFF
d_call: -; v_call: TRBV27; clone_size: -; j_call: TRBJ1-2; cdr3_nt: TGTGCCAGCAGACTCGGGAACTATGGCTACACCTTC; cdr3_aa: CASRLGNYGYTF
d_call: TRBD1; v_call: TRBV6-5; clone_size: medium-sized; j_call: TRBJ1-2; cdr3_nt: TGTGCCAGCAGTTACGACAGGGAGGGAAGTCGTGGCTACACCTTC; cdr3_aa: CASSYDREGSRGYTF
d_call: -; v_call: TRBV6-6; clone_size: -; j_call: TRBJ1-5; cdr3_nt: TGTGCCAGCAGTTACTCGTGGGAGGGCAATCAGCCCCAGCATTTT; cdr3_aa: CASSYSWEGNQPQHF